One sample yielded the 13 T cell receptor beta chains listed below, sequenced in a study of monozygotic twins with inflammatory bowel disease. TCRdb derives one entry per CDR3 protein from the 5' RACE reads, leaving out DNA. The sample has some 450,000 distinct CDR3 sequences. Specimen: blood. The receptors were gathered from a human donor with ulcerative colitis or Crohn's disease, or a healthy co-twin of an affected twin (not recorded which).

The chain uses TRBV18 and TRBJ2-1; TCRdb's D call, TRBD2, is unchecked because there is no DNA. Germline V gene lookup returns CDR1 KGHSH and CDR2 LQKENI. The length of the CDR3 is 14 residues. The CDR3 loop is CASSLSSSWNEQFF.

This rearrangement joins TRBV5-1 to TRBJ2-5. The CDR3 sequence is 13 residues long. Germline CDR1 SGHRS, CDR2 YFSETQ. The CDR3 loop reads CASSLPGEETQYF. The full variable domain, rest sourced from reference TRBV5-1 and TRBJ2-5, is KAGVTQTPRYLIKTRGQQVTLSCSPISGHRSVSWYQQTPGQGLQFLFEYFSETQRNKGNFPGRFSGRQFSNSRSEMNVSTLELGDSALYLCASSLPGEETQYFGPGTRLLVL.

J is TRBJ2-5 and V is TRBV20-1. The CDR3 runs 14 residues. Per the germline V gene, CDR1 is DFQATT and CDR2 is SNEGSKA (reference sequence). CDR3 residues: CSAREDLARETQYF.

CDR3 region: CASSVGWSSYEQYF. The chain recombines TRBV9 with TRBJ2-7. The CDR3 has 14 amino acids. Germline assignment: CDR1 SGDLS and CDR2 YYNGEE. The full variable domain, in which reference TRBV9 and TRBJ2-7 provide the parts outside the CDR3, is DSGVTQTPKHLITATGQRVTLRCSPRSGDLSVYWYQQSLDQGLQFLIQYYNGEERAKGNILERFSAQQFPDLHSELNLSSLELGDSALYFCASSVGWSSYEQYFGPGTRLTVT.

V is TRBV12-3 or TRBV12-4 and J is TRBJ2-1. The CDR3 is 13 residues long. CDR3 loop: CASSRDFYNEQFF.

The chain is built from TRBV4-3 and TRBJ1-2; the D call from TCRdb, TRBD1, cannot be confirmed without DNA. The CDR3 consists of 15 residues. Germline V gene lookup returns CDR1 LGHNA and CDR2 YSLEER. This CDR3 reads CASSQDPGASYGYTF.

This CDR3 is CASTRPTALAGNNEQFF. The chain links TRBV5-4 to TRBJ2-1; TCRdb's D gene call, TRBD2, goes unchecked for lack of DNA. Germline CDR1 is SGHNT and CDR2 is YYREEE (reference sequence). CDR3 length equals 17 residues.

This sequence joins TRBV5-4 and TRBJ1-5. Looked up from germline, CDR1 is SGHNT and CDR2 is YYREEE (reference sequence). CDR3 length: 12 amino acids. The CDR3 spells CASSMPGQPQHF.

This chain connects TRBV20-1 to TRBJ1-1. Germline-derived CDR1 and CDR2 are DFQATT and SNEGSKA (reference sequence). This CDR3 has 15 amino acids. The CDR3 region is CSARQGGASMGEAFF.

This sequence joins TRBV2 and TRBJ1-2; TCRdb outputs TRBD1, but without DNA this stays unchecked. The CDR3 runs 14 residues. CDR1 and CDR2 from the germline V gene are SNHLY and FYNNEI. The CDR3 protein is CASSGINRDTNYTF.

The chain recombines TRBV28 with TRBJ2-3; the TCRdb D gene call, TRBD2, has no DNA to confirm it. This CDR3 is 16 amino acids long. Germline CDR1 is MDHEN and CDR2 is SYDVKM. This CDR3 reads CASSSALAGRTDTQYF.

The V gene is TRBV28, the J gene TRBJ1-2; TCRdb's D gene call, TRBD1, goes unchecked for lack of DNA. CDR1 is MDHEN, CDR2 SYDVKM, per germline. This CDR3 is 15 amino acids long. The CDR3 sequence: CASTPRGRANYGYTF.

The chain uses TRBV29-1 and TRBJ1-2. The CDR3 spans 11 residues. Germline V gene lookup returns CDR1 SQVTM and CDR2 ANQGSEA. The CDR3 is CSVAGSHGYTF.